One sample yielded the 24 T cell receptor beta chains listed below, sequenced in a study of cytomegalovirus exposure and HLA in healthy donors. Repertoires were generated with immunoSEQ multiplex PCR, while TCRdb's copy carries only in-frame clones and drops some. The table has fewer than 250,000 clones, approximately 88% seen once; the top ten hold 11% to 15%. Material for sequencing was PBMCs. These receptors all come from a woman under 40 in good health and CMV-seropositive.

The chain combines TRBV28 with TRBJ1-5; TRBD1 might be the D (5 bases). Trimming took 7 bases from V and 4 from J, leaving 17 bases between them. CDR1 and CDR2 from the germline V gene are MDHEN and SYDVKM. This CDR3 contains 15 residues. Written as DNA, the CDR3 is TGTGCCAGCAACCCTGGTCAGGGAATAAATCAGCCCCAGCATTTT. Protein product: CASNPGQGINQPQHF. Looking up the rest from reference TRBV28 and TRBJ1-5 gives the full variable domain: DVKVTQSSRYLVKRTGEKVFLECVQDMDHENMFWYRQDPGLGLRLIYFSYDVKMKEKGDIPEGYSVSREKKERFSLILESASTNQTSMYLCASNPGQGINQPQHFGDGTRLSIL.

V gene TRBV2 combines with J gene TRBJ1-1; 9 nucleotides align to TRBD1. Germline V gives CDR1 SNHLY, CDR2 FYNNEI. V was clipped by 2 bases and J by 6 bases; unmatched bases: 13. The CDR3 has 17 residues. The CDR3 coding sequence is TGTGCCAGCAGTGAAAGAGTGTCCGGGACAGGGAGATCTGAAGCTTTCTTT. Amino acid sequence: CASSERVSGTGRSEAFF.

The chain combines TRBV28 with TRBJ1-2; no reliable D call. This CDR3 is 14 amino acids long. Germline lookup yields CDR1 MDHEN and CDR2 SYDVKM. The V end lost 5 bases, the J end lost 3 bases, and 13 bases lay between the germline ends. The CDR3 DNA follows: TGTGCCAGCAGTATCCCAACAGATGACTATGGCTACACCTTC. Residues: CASSIPTDDYGYTF.

The chain uses TRBV4-1 and TRBJ2-1; 8 bases are a match to TRBD2. The junction had 18 bases not matched to a gene; V was cut back by 4 bases and J by 10 bases. CDR1 MGHRA and CDR2 YSYEKL come from the germline V gene. CDR3 length: 17 residues. CDR3 DNA sequence: TGCGCCAGCAGCCCCCTCGGGAGCGGGAGCAGAAGGAGGGAGCAGTTCTTC. Translating gives CASSPLGSGSRRREQFF.

V and J are TRBV11-3 and TRBJ1-1, with 7 bases aligning to TRBD1. The ends lost 5 bases at V and 4 bases at J; junction bases unmatched: 7. This CDR3 has 14 residues. Germline assignment: CDR1 SGHNT and CDR2 YENEEA. CDR3 DNA: TGTGCCAGCAGCCCCATTGGGACAGCCACTGAAGCTTTCTTT. Protein: CASSPIGTATEAFF. The entire variable domain, with the rest obtained from reference TRBV11-3 and TRBJ1-1, is as follows: EAGVVQSPRYKIIEKKQPVAFWCNPISGHNTLYWYLQNLGQGPELLIRYENEEAVDDSQLPKDRFSAERLKGVDSTLKIQPAELGDSAVYLCASSPIGTATEAFFGQGTRLTVV.

The rearrangement links TRBV7-3 to TRBJ2-7, with TRBD2 matching 7 bases. This CDR3 has 13 amino acids. With 5 bases clipped from V and 6 bases from J, the junction kept 7 bases outside the gene matches. The germline V gene has CDR1 SGHTA and CDR2 FQGTGA. The CDR3 DNA reads TGTGCCAGCAGCCAGAGGGAGGGCCTCGAGCAGTACTTC. Amino acid sequence: CASSQREGLEQYF.

J is TRBJ2-3 and V is TRBV30, with D perhaps assigned TRBD1 or TRBD2 (5 bases each). In germline, CDR1 is GTSNPN, CDR2 SVGIG (reference sequence). V was trimmed by 1 base and J by 3 bases, leaving 11 bases between them. CDR3 size: 14 residues. The chain's CDR3 is CAWSAGRGTDTQYF. DNA of the CDR3: TGTGCCTGGAGTGCGGGACGGGGAACAGATACGCAGTATTTT.

The chain carries TRBV11-2 and TRBJ2-3; 15 bases fit TRBD2. Losses at the gene ends were 1 base for V and 5 bases for J; bases not matched to a gene: 10. CDR1 SGHAT and CDR2 FQNNGV come from the germline V gene. This CDR3 is built from 19 residues. Written as DNA, the CDR3 is TGTGCCAGCAGCTTAGGATCCGGGACTAGCGGGAGGTTTGGAGATACGCAGTATTTT. Encoded protein: CASSLGSGTSGRFGDTQYF.

To note about this clone: The germline gene is not matched at one end of the junction; a read error may be the cause. The chain employs TRBV7-7 and TRBJ2-1; tentatively, D is TRBD1 (5 bases). The CDR3 sequence is 14 residues long. Germline assignment: CDR1 SSHAT and CDR2 FNYEAQ (reference sequence). The CDR3 reads CASSSGAGYNEQFF. In nucleotides, the CDR3 is TGTGCTAGCAGCTCTGGGGCTGGCTACAATGAGCAGTTCTTC.

The J gene is TRBJ2-3, the V gene TRBV6-5, with D tentatively TRBD1 (6 bases). V was clipped by 10 bases and J by 1 base, with 12 bases between them. Per the germline V gene, CDR1 is MNHEY and CDR2 is SVGAGI. The CDR3 has 13 amino acids. The CDR3 region is CATSGVGTDTQYF. CDR3 nucleotide sequence: TGTGCCACGTCAGGGGTTGGCACAGATACGCAGTATTTT.

This chain links TRBV29-1 with TRBJ1-1; D may be TRBD1 (6 bases). V was trimmed by 1 base and J by 7 bases, leaving 13 bases between them. This CDR3 is built from 13 residues. CDR1 and CDR2 from the germline V gene are SQVTM and ANQGSEA. CDR3 residues: CSVEGTRGIEAFF. DNA for the CDR3: TGCAGCGTTGAAGGTACCAGGGGCATTGAAGCTTTCTTT.

The chain is built from TRBV7-9 and TRBJ2-1; 9 bases agree with TRBD1. Germline lookup yields CDR1 SEHNR and CDR2 FQNEAQ (reference sequence). The CDR3 sequence is 14 residues long. J was trimmed by 4 bases and V by 5 bases; bases with no gene match: 3. The CDR3 region has the DNA TGTGCCAGCAGCCGGACAGGGGTATACAATGAGCAGTTCTTC. Translated: CASSRTGVYNEQFF.

This chain links TRBV28 with TRBJ2-2, with 10 bases that match TRBD1. The germline gives CDR1 MDHEN, CDR2 SYDVKM. This CDR3 comprises 15 residues. J gave up 1 base and V 5 bases, and 1 base lay outside the gene matches. Here the CDR3 DNA reads TGTGCCAGCAGTGGGACAGGGGAGAACACCGGGGAGCTGTTTTTT. It encodes CASSGTGENTGELFF. Based on the CDR3 plus reference TRBV28 and TRBJ2-2, the full variable domain is DVKVTQSSRYLVKRTGEKVFLECVQDMDHENMFWYRQDPGLGLRLIYFSYDVKMKEKGDIPEGYSVSREKKERFSLILESASTNQTSMYLCASSGTGENTGELFFGEGSRLTVL.

The chain joins TRBV6-5 to TRBJ2-5; D not resolved. The CDR3 loop spans 16 amino acids. Germline V gene data show CDR1 as MNHEY and CDR2 as SVGAGI. V was shortened by 0 bases and J by 2 bases, with 13 bases between the two germline ends. CDR3 sequence (DNA): TGTGCCAGCAGTTACTCGGCCTGGACGGAACAAGAGACCCAGTACTTC. Its translation is CASSYSAWTEQETQYF.

The CDR3 DNA reads TGTGCCAGCAGCTCTGGCCCTTACCCTACTCGCCACAATGAGCAGTTCTTC. Translated: CASSSGPYPTRHNEQFF. The chain employs TRBV27 and TRBJ2-1; D is undetermined. The CDR3 consists of 17 residues. Germline values: CDR1 MNHEY, CDR2 SMNVEV (reference sequence). V dropped 6 bases and J dropped 5 bases, with 23 bases sitting between them.

This rearrangement joins TRBV6-1 to TRBJ1-4; D not certain. Germline loops: CDR1 MNHNS, CDR2 SASEGT. V was shortened by 6 bases and J by 9 bases, with 20 bases between the two germline ends. The CDR3 extends over 15 amino acids. CDR3 sequence reads: CASSQDVGYSQKLFF. CDR3 DNA sequence: TGTGCCAGCAGCCAAGACGTCGGTTATTCCCAAAAACTGTTTTTT.

This clone was observed a single time. This chain connects TRBV11-1 to TRBJ2-1; 10 bases line up with TRBD2. V lost 3 bases to trimming and J lost 6 bases; unmatched junction nucleotides: 5. This CDR3 contains 15 residues. The germline V gene encodes CDR1 SGHAT and CDR2 FQDESV (reference sequence). The CDR3 loop reads CASSFLAGDRNEQFF. The CDR3 bases are TGTGCCAGCAGCTTCCTAGCGGGGGATCGCAATGAGCAGTTCTTC. The variable domain in full, completed from reference TRBV11-1 and TRBJ2-1, reads EAEVAQSPRYKITEKSQAVAFWCDPISGHATLYWYRQILGQGPELLVQFQDESVVDDSQLPKDRFSAERLKGVDSTLKIQPAELGDSAMYLCASSFLAGDRNEQFFGPGTRLTVL.

V and J are TRBV28 and TRBJ2-7, with 10 bases fitting TRBD2. Trimming at V came to 7 bases and at J to 3 bases, leaving 6 bases not matched to a gene. CDR1 and CDR2 (germline): MDHEN, SYDVKM. The CDR3 runs 14 residues. CDR3 in DNA: TGTGCCAGCACTAGGACTAGCGGCATCTACGAGCAGTACTTC. Residues: CASTRTSGIYEQYF. The full variable domain, with the rest looked up from reference TRBV28 and TRBJ2-7, is DVKVTQSSRYLVKRTGEKVFLECVQDMDHENMFWYRQDPGLGLRLIYFSYDVKMKEKGDIPEGYSVSREKKERFSLILESASTNQTSMYLCASTRTSGIYEQYFGPGTRLTVT.

The chain carries TRBV6-5 and TRBJ1-2; D not resolved. The CDR3 sequence is 16 residues long. Germline V gives CDR1 MNHEY, CDR2 SVGAGI. Trimming pared 0 bases from V and 2 bases from J, leaving 13 bases between. The CDR3 DNA follows: TGTGCCAGCAGTTACTCAGAGGCCTTAGGGAACTATGGCTACACCTTC. Amino acids: CASSYSEALGNYGYTF.

The chain is built from TRBV5-1 and TRBJ2-1, with D unclear. Trimming cost V 4 bases and J 2 bases, with 16 bases left between them. The germline CDR1 and CDR2 sequences are SGHRS and YFSETQ. The CDR3 runs to 16 residues. The CDR3 reads CASSGLQLTPYNEQFF. The CDR3 DNA reads as TGCGCCAGCAGCGGGCTACAGCTGACTCCCTACAATGAGCAGTTCTTC. The full variable domain, its missing parts supplied by reference TRBV5-1 and TRBJ2-1, is KAGVTQTPRYLIKTRGQQVTLSCSPISGHRSVSWYQQTPGQGLQFLFEYFSETQRNKGNFPGRFSGRQFSNSRSEMNVSTLELGDSALYLCASSGLQLTPYNEQFFGPGTRLTVL.

This clone was recorded a few times. The chain employs TRBV29-1 and TRBJ1-2; D unclear. This CDR3 spans 11 amino acids. CDR1 and CDR2 (germline): SQVTM, ANQGSEA. V dropped 6 bases and J dropped 0 bases, with 5 bases sitting between them. CDR3: CSVSANYGYTF. The CDR3 DNA sequence: TGCAGCGTCTCAGCTAACTATGGCTACACCTTC.

The chain combines TRBV9 with TRBJ2-6; the match to TRBD1 covers 7 bases. This CDR3 has 17 residues. CDR1 and CDR2 from the germline V gene are SGDLS and YYNGEE. The ends lost 3 bases at V and 0 bases at J; junction bases unmatched: 6. The CDR3, as DNA: TGTGCCAGCAGCGAGGGGACAGCAAGCTCTGGGGCCAACGTCCTGACTTTC. Its translation: CASSEGTASSGANVLTF.

J is TRBJ1-2 and V is TRBV4-3, with D unresolved. Trimming took off 2 bases at V and 2 bases at J, with 15 bases between the two ends. This CDR3 is 16 amino acids long. CDR1 LGHNA and CDR2 YSLEER come from the germline V gene. This chain's CDR3 is CASSQSWTATNYGYTF. In DNA, the CDR3 is TGCGCCAGCAGCCAAAGTTGGACGGCAACCAACTATGGCTACACCTTC.

The chain is built from TRBV25-1 and TRBJ2-3, with D unresolved. The CDR3 sequence is 15 residues long. Germline V CDR1 and CDR2: MGHDK, SYGVNS. V was clipped by 5 bases and J by 5 bases, with 17 bases between them. This CDR3 is CASSPPGRLGDTQYF. CDR3 bases: TGTGCCAGCAGTCCCCCCGGGCGTTTAGGAGATACGCAGTATTTT.